Listed below are T cell receptor beta chains from one sample, sequenced in a study of cytomegalovirus exposure and HLA in healthy donors. Clones were read by immunoSEQ multiplex PCR, and TCRdb kept only the in-frame ones, dropping some. The sample lists roughly 100,000 clones, 69% occurring once. The sequenced sample consisted of PBMCs. These receptors all stem from a young man in good health and CMV-seronegative. The CDR3 runs from the conserved cysteine through the conserved F or W. Each record gives: D gene, J gene, clone size, V gene, CDR3 protein, CDR3 DNA. The D gene is left open where the match is weak. Clone size is stated in some rows and not others, as once, few, many or a class when expanded.

- TRBJ2-1 - TRBV29-1 CSVRAVSYNEQFF TGCAGCGTTCGAGCCGTCTCCTACAATGAGCAGTTCTTC
TRBD1 TRBJ1-2 - TRBV10-3 CAISEATTGVYGYTF TGTGCCATCAGTGAGGCAACCACAGGGGTCTATGGCTACACCTTC
- TRBJ1-1 - TRBV5-5 CASSLVHQNTEAFF TGTGCCAGCAGCTTGGTACACCAGAACACTGAAGCTTTCTTT
- TRBJ2-3 - TRBV2 CASSGGPGSTQYF TGTGCCAGCAGTGGGGGGCCTGGAAGTACGCAGTATTTT
- TRBJ1-2 - TRBV4-2 CASSQDLGARIYGYTF TGTGCCAGCAGCCAAGATTTGGGGGCGCGGATCTATGGCTACACCTTC
- TRBJ1-1 - TRBV21-1 CAGVTGGTEAFF TGTGCCGGTGTTACAGGTGGAACTGAAGCTTTCTTT
TRBD2 TRBJ2-3 - TRBV30 CAWSEAGGYRDTQYF TGTGCCTGGAGTGAAGCGGGAGGGTATAGAGATACGCAGTATTTT
TRBD1 TRBJ2-5 - TRBV29-1 CSVDLTGNYETQYF TGCAGCGTTGACCTGACAGGGAATTATGAGACCCAGTACTTC
- TRBJ2-5 - TRBV11-3 CASSARSSAQETQYF TGTGCCAGCAGCGCTAGATCTAGCGCCCAAGAGACCCAGTACTTC
TRBD2 TRBJ2-7 - TRBV7-2 CASSLVGTSKSEQYF TGTGCCAGCAGCTTAGTAGGGACTAGCAAGAGCGAGCAGTACTTC
TRBD1 TRBJ2-7 - TRBV6-6 CASSPWTGGSYEQYF TGTGCCAGCAGTCCTTGGACAGGGGGTTCGTACGAGCAGTACTTC
TRBD2 TRBJ2-7 - TRBV6-6 CASWAKRVEAGEQYF TGTGCCAGCTGGGCAAAGCGGGTTGAAGCGGGGGAGCAGTACTTC
TRBD2 TRBJ2-7 - TRBV19 CASSPRLAGSYEQYF TGTGCCAGTAGTCCAAGACTAGCGGGATCGTACGAGCAGTACTTC
- TRBJ1-1 - TRBV5-4 CASSLEGVGTEAFF TGTGCCAGCAGCTTGGAGGGGGTAGGCACTGAAGCTTTCTTT
- TRBJ2-1 - TRBV7-2 CASSFRGSSYNEQFF TGTGCCAGCAGCTTTCGAGGGAGCTCCTACAATGAGCAGTTCTTC
- TRBJ2-5 - TRBV28 CASSFTGRAETQYF TGTGCCAGCAGTTTCACGGGCAGGGCGGAGACCCAGTACTTC
- TRBJ2-7 - TRBV10-3 CAIGFVRDSSYEQYF TGTGCCATCGGATTCGTCAGGGATTCTTCCTACGAGCAGTACTTC
- TRBJ1-2 once TRBV11-2 CASSSLEHHGYTF TGTGCCAGCAGCTCCCTTGAGCACCATGGCTACACCTTC
- TRBJ2-7 medium-sized TRBV28 CASSPLQYLRQYF TGTGCCAGCAGTCCCTTACAGTATTTACGGCAGTACTTC
- TRBJ1-5 - TRBV9 CASSVGGDLRQPQHF TGTGCCAGCAGCGTAGGGGGGGACCTGAGGCAGCCCCAGCATTTT
- TRBJ1-4 - TRBV18 CASSPRGGGEKLFF TGTGCCAGCTCACCTCGAGGAGGCGGTGAAAAACTGTTTTTT
- TRBJ2-7 - TRBV27 CASSLRVSYEQYF TGTGCCAGCAGTTTACGGGTCTCCTACGAGCAGTACTTC
TRBD1 TRBJ2-4 - TRBV10-3 CAISEGTVAKNIQYF TGTGCCATCAGTGAAGGGACAGTAGCCAAAAACATTCAGTACTTC
- TRBJ2-4 - TRBV11-3 CASSPNHGQSIQYF TGTGCCAGCAGCCCCAACCATGGACAGAGTATTCAGTACTTC
- TRBJ2-1 - TRBV5-1 CASSSREVGNEQFF TGCGCCAGCAGCTCCAGGGAAGTCGGCAATGAGCAGTTCTTC
- TRBJ2-3 - TRBV27 CASSFRDTQYF TGTGCCAGCAGTTTCCGAGATACGCAGTATTTT
- TRBJ1-1 - TRBV28 CASSFSGTRAFF TGTGCCAGCAGTTTTTCCGGTACTCGGGCTTTCTTT
- TRBJ2-4 once TRBV27 CASSFNTKNSQYF TGTGCCAGCAGTTTCAACACAAAAAACAGTCAGTACTTC
- TRBJ2-5 - TRBV30 CAWSGNRRAGQETQYF TGTGCCTGGAGTGGAAATCGTCGCGCGGGCCAAGAGACCCAGTACTTC
- TRBJ2-1 - TRBV29-1 CSGRQGNDEQFF TGCAGCGGGCGGCAGGGAAACGATGAGCAGTTCTTC
TRBD1 TRBJ1-2 - TRBV28 CASSLFRGQGARGYTF TGTGCCAGCAGTTTATTCAGGGGACAGGGGGCGCGGGGCTACACCTTC
TRBD1 TRBJ1-4 - TRBV5-1 CASSLVGTGYNEKLFF TGCGCCAGCAGCTTGGTAGGGACAGGGTATAATGAAAAACTGTTTTTT
TRBD1 TRBJ1-5 few TRBV6-5 CASSSDRGSNQPQHF TGTGCCAGCAGCTCCGACAGGGGAAGCAATCAGCCCCAGCATTTT
- TRBJ1-1 - TRBV11-2 CASSLGPPGSGTEAFF TGTGCCAGCAGCTTAGGCCCCCCGGGGAGTGGCACTGAAGCTTTTTTT
TRBD2 TRBJ2-7 few TRBV2 CASIKGLAGTSSYEQYF TGTGCCAGCATCAAGGGACTAGCGGGAACATCCTCCTACGAGCAGTACTTC
- TRBJ1-2 - TRBV5-1 CASSPTLRQSNYGYTF TGCGCCAGCAGTCCTACTTTGAGACAGTCTAACTATGGCTACACCTTC
- TRBJ1-1 few TRBV4-2 CASSQGGENTEAFF TGTGCCAGCAGCCAAGGGGGAGAGAACACTGAAGCTTTCTTT
- TRBJ2-3 - TRBV12-5 CASGLAGEGPSTDTQYF TGTGCTAGTGGTTTGGCAGGGGAAGGTCCCAGCACAGATACGCAGTATTTT
- TRBJ2-1 - TRBV5-1 CASSPRGYPQRNEQFF TGCGCCAGCAGCCCTAGGGGGTATCCCCAGCGAAATGAGCAGTTCTTC
TRBD1 TRBJ1-2 - TRBV19 CASRRPGQGAFGGYTF TGTGCCAGTAGGAGACCCGGGCAGGGGGCTTTCGGGGGCTACACCTTC
TRBD1 TRBJ1-1 - TRBV10-3 CAISESTGGLNTEAFF TGTGCCATCAGTGAGTCGACAGGGGGTTTGAACACTGAAGCTTTCTTT
- TRBJ2-2 - TRBV7-2 CASSLVPGRGTGELFF TGTGCCAGCAGCTTAGTTCCGGGGAGAGGTACCGGGGAGCTGTTTTTT
TRBD1 TRBJ1-1 once TRBV7-9 CASSPRQGNTEAFF TGTGCCAGCAGCCCCCGACAGGGGAACACTGAAGCTTTCTTT
- TRBJ1-1 few TRBV27 CASTPTGSTEAFF TGTGCCAGCACCCCCACAGGCAGCACTGAAGCTTTCTTT